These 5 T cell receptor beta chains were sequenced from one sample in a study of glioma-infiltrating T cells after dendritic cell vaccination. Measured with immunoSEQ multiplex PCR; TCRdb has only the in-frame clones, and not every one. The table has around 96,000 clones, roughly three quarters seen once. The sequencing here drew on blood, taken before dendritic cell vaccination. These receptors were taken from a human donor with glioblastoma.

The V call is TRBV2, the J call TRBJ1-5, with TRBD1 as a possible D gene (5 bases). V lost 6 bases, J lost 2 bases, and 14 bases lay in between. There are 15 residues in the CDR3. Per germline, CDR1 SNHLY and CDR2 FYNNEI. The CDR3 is CASRYRDWGNQPQHF. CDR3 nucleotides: TGTGCCAGCAGATACCGGGACTGGGGCAATCAGCCCCAGCATTTT.

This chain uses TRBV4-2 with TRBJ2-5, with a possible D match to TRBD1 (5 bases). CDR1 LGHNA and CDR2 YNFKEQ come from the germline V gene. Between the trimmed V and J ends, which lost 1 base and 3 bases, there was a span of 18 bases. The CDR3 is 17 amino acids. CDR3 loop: CASSQVPLGKGEETQYF. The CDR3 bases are TGTGCCAGCAGCCAAGTACCCCTAGGAAAAGGGGAAGAGACCCAGTACTTC.

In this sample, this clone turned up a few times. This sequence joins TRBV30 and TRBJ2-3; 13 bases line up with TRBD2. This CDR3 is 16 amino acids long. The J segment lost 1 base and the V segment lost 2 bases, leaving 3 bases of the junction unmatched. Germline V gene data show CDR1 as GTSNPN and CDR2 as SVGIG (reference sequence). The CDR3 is CAWSSGLAGGTDTQYF. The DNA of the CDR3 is TGTGCCTGGAGTTCAGGACTAGCGGGAGGCACAGATACGCAGTATTTT.

CDR3 DNA: TGTGCCAGCAGCGAGGGACTAGCGGGGGTCTACGAGCAGTACTTC. This codes for CASSEGLAGVYEQYF. The chain couples TRBV11-1 to TRBJ2-7; TRBD2 agrees at 14 bases. V gave up 5 bases and J gave up 3 bases; unmatched junction bases: 3. In germline, CDR1 is SGHAT, CDR2 FQDESV (reference sequence). CDR3 length equals 15 residues.

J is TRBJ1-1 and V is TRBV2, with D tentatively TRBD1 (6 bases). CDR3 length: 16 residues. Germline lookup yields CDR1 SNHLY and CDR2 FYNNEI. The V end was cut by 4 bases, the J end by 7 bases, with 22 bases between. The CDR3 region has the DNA TGTGCCAGCAGTGTAGCGGCGCCAGGGGTAAGGGTTGAAGCTTTCTTT. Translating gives CASSVAAPGVRVEAFF.